The clone carrying this T cell receptor (beta chain) was recorded at least ten times. Regions amplified from RNA transcripts were the TCR beta CDR3 regions. HTBI primers drove first-round RT-PCR of the TCR CDR3. From the multiplex PCR reads, TCRdb called clonotypes with MiXCR, one entry per CDR3 protein. Of 300,000 to 400,000 distinct CDR3 sequences listed, under 25% are singletons. It was approximately 9.7 ml of fresh peripheral blood that supplied the PBMCs. This sample is part of a study of T cells in Graves' hyperthyroidism and ophthalmopathy. Sequencing was performed on blood. This sequence originates from a woman aged 45-65 years with Graves' hyperthyroidism.

CDR3 nucleotides: TGTGCCAGCTCACCCACCCCGAATGAAAAACTGTTTTTT. This sequence encodes CASSPTPNEKLFF. The chain combines TRBV18 with TRBJ1-4; D call uncertain. CDR3 length equals 13 residues. Trimming took off 3 bases at V and 5 bases at J, with 7 bases between the two ends. Per germline, CDR1 KGHSH and CDR2 LQKENI.